These 13 T cell receptor beta chains originate from one sample sequenced in a study of T cell responses to AZD1222 COVID-19 vaccine (dated by TCRdb to the early 2020s). The library was prepared using the immunoSEQ multiplex PCR assay. Held by TCRdb, this immuneACCESS table contains in-frame sequences only and omits some clones. Under half of the omission traces to an unresolved V gene where checked; the cause of the rest is unknown. A total of approximately 140,000 clones appear in this sample, 85% to 95% of them only once. The ten biggest clones cover under 2% of the sample. This specimen's time point label, interpreted: baseline before first vaccination. This specimen consisted of peripheral blood, obtained on day 0 of AZD1222 vaccination. These receptors were obtained from an adult in good health.

The J gene is TRBJ2-1, the V gene TRBV7-9; 7 bases map to TRBD1. CDR1 and CDR2 from the germline V gene are SEHNR and FQNEAQ (reference sequence). This CDR3 has 15 residues. The V and J ends lost 1 base and 7 bases, in that order; junction bases with no gene match: 7. CDR3 nucleotides: TGTGCCAGCAGCTTAGAGGGGGCCCCCTGGAATGAGCAGTTCTTC. Its protein product is CASSLEGAPWNEQFF.

This rearrangement joins TRBV21-1 to TRBJ1-5. TRBV21-1 constitutes a pseudogene. The CDR3 has 18 amino acids. The CDR3 sequence is CASSKASGGARCNQPQHF. The CDR3 region has the DNA TGTGCCAGCAGCAAAGCCTCCGGGGGGGCGCGATGCAATCAGCCCCAGCATTTT.

This chain uses TRBV9 with TRBJ1-5; maybe TRBD1 (5 bases). CDR3 size: 14 residues. V was pared by 4 bases and J by 1 base, with 9 bases between. The germline V gene has CDR1 SGDLS and CDR2 YYNGEE. CDR3 protein: CASSPRGSNQPQHF. The CDR3 DNA reads TGTGCCAGCAGCCCACGGGGGAGCAATCAGCCCCAGCATTTT.

The chain employs TRBV4-2 and TRBJ1-5; no definite D call. Per the germline V gene, CDR1 is LGHNA and CDR2 is YNFKEQ. This CDR3 contains 15 residues. The V gene lost 1 base and the J gene lost 0 bases, with 7 bases spanning the gap. CDR3 bases: TGTGCCAGCAGCCAAGGGGCAGATAGCAATCAGCCCCAGCATTTT. Translation: CASSQGADSNQPQHF.

This sequence joins TRBV7-2 and TRBJ2-1, with 10 nucleotides matching TRBD2. This CDR3 region has 14 residues. V lost 5 bases and J lost 6; bases outside the gene matches: 4. Germline CDR1 reads SGHTA; CDR2 reads FQGNSA. The CDR3 here is CASSNGTSVNEQFF. CDR3 bases: TGTGCCAGCAGCAACGGGACTAGCGTCAATGAGCAGTTCTTC. Full variable domain (outside the CDR3, taken from reference TRBV7-2 and TRBJ2-1): GAGVSQSPSNKVTEKGKDVELRCDPISGHTALYWYRQSLGQGLEFLIYFQGNSAPDKSGLPSDRFSAERTGGSVSTLTIQRTQQEDSAVYLCASSNGTSVNEQFFGPGTRLTVL.

The rearrangement links TRBV2 to TRBJ1-1; D is perhaps TRBD1 (6 bases). The CDR3 runs 18 residues. CDR1 and CDR2 from the germline V gene are SNHLY and FYNNEI. The germline V and J ends were trimmed by 4 bases and 0 bases, with 21 bases remaining between them. CDR3 nucleotide sequence: TGTGCCAGCAGTGTAGTATCTGGACAGCCCTTCATGAACACTGAAGCTTTCTTT. Residues: CASSVVSGQPFMNTEAFF.

This clone was observed once. V is TRBV10-3 and J is TRBJ1-6; 8 bases map to TRBD1. In germline, CDR1 is ENHRY, CDR2 SYGVKD. The CDR3 has 14 amino acids. Germline trimming cut 6 bases from V and 8 bases from J; bases unmatched to any gene: 6. The CDR3 protein is CAISLAGGHSPLHF. The CDR3 bases are TGTGCCATCAGCTTGGCAGGGGGCCATTCACCCCTCCACTTT.

The chain joins TRBV19 to TRBJ1-6; D is unresolved. Trimming left V 7 bases short and J 6 bases short, with 10 bases between. This CDR3 comprises 13 residues. Germline CDR1 is LNHDA and CDR2 is SQIVND (reference sequence). CDR3 DNA: TGTGCCAGTATAGGACGGATTAATTCACCCCTCCACTTT. Protein: CASIGRINSPLHF.

The rearrangement uses TRBV6-5 and TRBJ1-2; TRBD1 is a possible D gene (5 bases). This CDR3 has 13 amino acids. The germline gives CDR1 MNHEY, CDR2 SVGAGI. Trimming left V 2 bases short and J 8 bases short, with 12 bases between. CDR3 amino acids: CASSYGQGGGYTF. CDR3 sequence (DNA): TGTGCCAGCAGTTACGGGCAGGGAGGCGGCTACACCTTC.

The chain combines TRBV3-1 (or the pseudogene TRBV3-2) with TRBJ1-1; D not certain. The CDR3 is 14 amino acids. The germline V and J ends were trimmed by 0 bases and 4 bases, with 9 bases remaining between them. The V gene's germline CDR1 is LGHDT and CDR2 YNNKEL (reference sequence). CDR3 sequence reads: CASSQEGLSTEAFF. CDR3 in DNA: TGTGCCAGCAGCCAAGAGGGGTTGAGCACTGAAGCTTTCTTT.

CDR3 in amino acids: CASSMTGGNEKLFF. In DNA form, the CDR3 reads TGCGCCAGCAGCATGACAGGAGGTAATGAAAAACTGTTTTTT. The rearrangement joins TRBV5-1 to TRBJ1-4, with a possible D match to TRBD1 (6 bases). This CDR3 comprises 14 residues. Germline lookup yields CDR1 SGHRS and CDR2 YFSETQ. V was cut by 4 bases and J by 4 bases, with 11 bases left in between.

This chain uses TRBV3-1 (or the pseudogene TRBV3-2) with TRBJ2-2; D is uncertain. This CDR3 contains 16 residues. In germline, CDR1 is LGHDT, CDR2 YNNKEL (reference sequence). Deletions cut 4 bases from V and 1 base from J, with 13 bases between. The CDR3 here is CASSPQPGRNTGELFF. The CDR3 coding sequence is TGTGCCAGCAGCCCCCAACCCGGCAGGAACACCGGGGAGCTGTTTTTT.

The chain couples TRBV29-1 to TRBJ2-1; no clear D gene. The CDR3 is made up of 12 amino acids. Trimming left V 4 bases short and J 8 bases short, with 12 bases between. Germline CDR1 reads SQVTM; CDR2 reads ANQGSEA. The CDR3: CSVVRVSDEQFF. The CDR3 DNA is TGCAGCGTTGTTCGAGTTTCGGATGAGCAGTTCTTC.